The next 10 T cell receptor beta chains were all read from a single sample in a study of cytomegalovirus exposure and HLA in healthy donors (dated by TCRdb to 2015 to 2018). The library was prepared using the immunoSEQ multiplex PCR assay. The table comes from immuneACCESS by way of TCRdb, which keeps in-frame sequences with V and J called. Part of the clones is missing from these tables; in studies checked, under half for an unresolved V gene and the rest for unknown reasons. This sample gives roughly 250,000 clones in total; approximately 83% of them show up just once. Around 1.2% of the sample rests with the top ten. Sequencing used PBMCs. These receptors all come from a woman in her 30s in good health and CMV-seropositive.

The sample holds one count of this clone. J is TRBJ2-7 and V is TRBV6-1; TRBD1 might be the D (5 bases). Trimming pared 2 bases from V and 0 bases from J, leaving 17 bases between. This CDR3 spans 17 amino acids. Germline V gene data show CDR1 as MNHNS and CDR2 as SASEGT. CDR3 DNA sequence: TGTGCCAGCAGTGAAAGGGGTGAAGGTGATCTCTCCTACGAGCAGTACTTC. Residues: CASSERGEGDLSYEQYF.

The chain recombines TRBV7-2 with TRBJ2-7; D not certain. CDR1 SGHTA and CDR2 FQGNSA come from the germline V gene. With 1 base removed from V and 11 bases from J, the gap between germline ends came to 12 bases. The length of the CDR3 is 12 residues. The CDR3 coding sequence is TGTGCCAGCAGCTTAGGGGCAAGCAGGAAGTACTTC. Translating gives CASSLGASRKYF.

The chain joins TRBV9 to TRBJ2-1; 10 nucleotides agree with TRBD2. The CDR3 has 15 residues. Trimming removed 0 bases from V and 7 bases from J; junction bases left unmatched: 4. Germline CDR1 and CDR2: SGDLS and YYNGEE. The CDR3 DNA is TGTGCCAGCAGCGTAGCTAGCGGGAGTCTTAATGAGCAGTTCTTC. Translation gives CASSVASGSLNEQFF.

The chain carries TRBV27 and TRBJ1-3; maybe TRBD1 (5 bases). V gave up 2 bases and J gave up 0 bases, with 8 bases separating them. CDR1 and CDR2 from the germline V gene are MNHEY and SMNVEV (reference sequence). The CDR3 runs 15 residues. CDR3 amino acids: CASSLRQSSGNTIYF. As DNA, the CDR3 is TGTGCCAGCAGTTTAAGACAGAGCTCTGGAAACACCATATATTTT.

The V call is TRBV11-3, the J call TRBJ2-7; 8 bases are shared with TRBD1. Trimming removed 5 bases from V and 5 bases from J; junction bases left unmatched: 8. Germline values: CDR1 SGHNT, CDR2 YENEEA. The CDR3 consists of 14 residues. The CDR3: CASSGKDRAHEQYF. CDR3 DNA sequence: TGTGCCAGCAGCGGGAAGGACAGGGCACACGAGCAGTACTTC.

This rearrangement joins TRBV4-2 to TRBJ2-5; 10 nucleotides align to TRBD2. Germline lookup yields CDR1 LGHNA and CDR2 YNFKEQ. The CDR3 loop spans 15 amino acids. J lost 3 bases, V lost 3 bases, and 4 bases had no gene match. CDR3 residues: CASSQGGLAEETQYF. The CDR3 bases are TGTGCCAGCAGCCAGGGTGGACTAGCGGAAGAGACCCAGTACTTC.

The chain has TRBV6-6 and TRBJ2-5, with a possible D match to TRBD1 (7 bases). The germline gives CDR1 MNHNY, CDR2 SVGAGI (reference sequence). The CDR3 consists of 15 residues. V was shortened by 0 bases and J by 5 bases, with 13 bases between the two germline ends. The CDR3 is CASSYSRGDGETQYF. The DNA of the CDR3 is TGTGCCAGCAGTTACTCCAGGGGGGACGGGGAGACCCAGTACTTC.

A single count supports this clone. The V and J genes are TRBV30 and TRBJ2-7; 11 bases fit TRBD1. The CDR3 loop spans 15 amino acids. After removal of 1 base from V and 4 bases from J, the junction contained 6 bases not matched to a gene. Germline CDR1 reads GTSNPN; CDR2 reads SVGIG (reference sequence). CDR3 in DNA: TGTGCCTGGAGTGCGGACAGGGGGCAGGGGTACGAGCAGTACTTC. Amino acids: CAWSADRGQGYEQYF.

This clone has only one observation. The J gene is TRBJ2-5, the V gene TRBV7-9, with 11 nucleotides matching TRBD2. CDR1 is SEHNR and CDR2 is FQNEAQ in the germline V gene (reference sequence). The CDR3 runs to 14 residues. V trimming: 5 bases; J trimming: 3 bases; junction bases outside the gene matches: 2. CDR3 nucleotide sequence: TGTGCCAGCAGCCGGGGACTAGCGGAAGAGACCCAGTACTTC. This encodes CASSRGLAEETQYF. Using reference TRBV7-9 and TRBJ2-5 for the parts outside the CDR3, the full variable domain is DTGVSQNPRHKITKRGQNVTFRCDPISEHNRLYWYRQTLGQGPEFLTYFQNEAQLEKSRLLSDRFSAERPKGSFSTLEIQRTEQGDSAMYLCASSRGLAEETQYFGPGTRLLVL.

This chain uses TRBV5-1 with TRBJ1-2; D ambiguous. Deletions cut 2 bases from V and 0 bases from J, with 14 bases between. Germline values: CDR1 SGHRS, CDR2 YFSETQ. This CDR3 contains 16 residues. The CDR3 reads CASSFVEPQANYGYTF. CDR3 sequence (DNA): TGCGCCAGCAGCTTCGTAGAGCCCCAAGCTAACTATGGCTACACCTTC. Filled out from reference TRBV5-1 and TRBJ1-2, the complete variable domain reads KAGVTQTPRYLIKTRGQQVTLSCSPISGHRSVSWYQQTPGQGLQFLFEYFSETQRNKGNFPGRFSGRQFSNSRSEMNVSTLELGDSALYLCASSFVEPQANYGYTFGSGTRLTVV.